These T cell receptor beta chains were read from a single sample in a study of CXCR3-negative and CXCR3-positive naive CD8 T cells. TCRdb reprocessed the 5' RACE reads and stores each CDR3 protein as one record, lacking DNA. Its table records some 120,000 distinct CDR3 sequences. The sample was naive CXCR3+ CD8+ T cells from blood. These receptor sequences come from a human donor in good health. Some clones in this sample may be carry-over from other donors' samples. CDR3s include the opening cysteine and the closing phenylalanine or tryptophan.

j_call	v_call	cdr3_aa
TRBJ2-3	TRBV6-6	CASSVTSGLGDTQYF
TRBJ1-1	TRBV28	CASSPVSGTEAFF
TRBJ2-3	TRBV12-3/TRBV12-4	CASSPQLGSTDTQYF
TRBJ1-2	TRBV9	CASSDLQGAADGYTF
TRBJ2-5	TRBV12-3/TRBV12-4	CASSPRTSGGQETQYF
TRBJ1-6	TRBV9	CASSVGGDRVAYNSPLHF
TRBJ2-7	TRBV7-9	CASSFHGAYEQYF
TRBJ2-1	TRBV7-9	CASSTERDQQFF
TRBJ2-7	TRBV11-2	CASSFSGTYEQYF
TRBJ1-5	TRBV28	CASSFGSNQPQHF
TRBJ2-1	TRBV6-4	CASSDSPSGGYNEQFF
TRBJ2-7	TRBV6-2/TRBV6-3	CASSISSGAYEQYF
TRBJ2-7	TRBV27	CASSLSRPSYEQYF
TRBJ2-1	TRBV10-2	CASSERGGGGVQFF
TRBJ2-7	TRBV27	CASSFGLTYEQYF
TRBJ2-5	TRBV7-9	CASSPQGAETQYF
TRBJ2-7	TRBV28	CASSLLSTSSYEQYF
TRBJ1-3	TRBV2	CASSTPPDRGYTIYF
TRBJ2-5	TRBV7-9	CASSEWGETQYF
TRBJ2-1	TRBV12-3/TRBV12-4	CASSFPPRTSRRWMDYNEQFF
TRBJ2-7	TRBV4-3	CASSELAGTYEQYF
TRBJ2-7	TRBV9	CASSVASGGYEQYF
TRBJ2-1	TRBV4-3	CASSQDGGQLNNEQFF
TRBJ2-7	TRBV19	CASSIGTGLSYEQYF
TRBJ2-1	TRBV12-3/TRBV12-4	CASSPWTGGYNEQFF
TRBJ2-5	TRBV7-2	CASSFGSVQETQYF
TRBJ2-2	TRBV6-1	CASSGPGQNTGELFF
TRBJ2-2	TRBV7-3	CASSPRTSGGAGSGELFF
TRBJ2-2	TRBV6-5	CASRPFSQGATGELFF
TRBJ2-1	TRBV7-6	CASSVRSGESSYNEQFF